This T cell receptor (beta chain) was profiled in a study of blood T cells in healthy people across ages. Regarding the study as a whole: Diversity of TCR beta per million T cells declined in a roughly linear way with age.

A sample-barcoded 5' primer and a J-beta primer mix were used in a second PCR of roughly 7 to 12 cycles. A single record per CDR3 protein comes from TCRdb applying MiXCR to the 5' RACE reads. The sample lists some 1.4 million distinct CDR3 sequences, roughly 40% seen once, with 7.9% in the top ten. Total RNA extracted from each sample amounted to at least 5.5 micrograms. Germline values: CDR1 MGHRA, CDR2 YSYEKL. Trimming took off 3 bases at V and 3 bases at J, with 15 bases between the two ends. This CDR3 has 15 amino acids. The sample holds a few counts of this clonotype. Its antigen is currently unknown.

Material for sequencing was blood. This clonotype originated in a woman younger than 35 in good health. The rearrangement links TRBV4-1 to TRBJ2-7, with a weak D call TRBD2 (6 bases). CDR3 sequence (DNA): TGCGCCAGCAGCCAGACGGGAGCAAACAGCTACGAGCAGTACTTC. Protein: CASSQTGANSYEQYF.